This T cell receptor (beta chain) stems from a study of T-cell reconstitution after alpha-beta-depleted transplantation in children. Library preparation (for TCRbeta) was performed with unique molecular identifiers. TCRdb independently ran MiXCR on the PCR reads; one entry per CDR3 protein. The sample includes roughly 200,000 distinct CDR3 sequences, around 7.7% of them seen just once. Trimming left V 5 bases short and J 0 bases short, with 18 bases between. The CDR3 loop spans 16 amino acids. Germline CDR1 DFQATT, CDR2 SNEGSKA (reference sequence). Sequenced material: PBMCs, mostly from graft donor cells, taken 360 days after TCRalphabeta/CD19-depleted stem cell transplant. The receptor's source is a male patient aged 2 to 9 who had a stem cell transplant for acute myeloid leukemia, so the T cells may come from the graft donor. The chain uses TRBV20-1 and TRBJ2-3; weak D call: TRBD1 (5 bases). The CDR3 sequence is CSARRQSFASTDTQYF. DNA of the CDR3: TGCAGTGCTCGTAGACAGTCTTTTGCTAGCACAGATACGCAGTATTTT.